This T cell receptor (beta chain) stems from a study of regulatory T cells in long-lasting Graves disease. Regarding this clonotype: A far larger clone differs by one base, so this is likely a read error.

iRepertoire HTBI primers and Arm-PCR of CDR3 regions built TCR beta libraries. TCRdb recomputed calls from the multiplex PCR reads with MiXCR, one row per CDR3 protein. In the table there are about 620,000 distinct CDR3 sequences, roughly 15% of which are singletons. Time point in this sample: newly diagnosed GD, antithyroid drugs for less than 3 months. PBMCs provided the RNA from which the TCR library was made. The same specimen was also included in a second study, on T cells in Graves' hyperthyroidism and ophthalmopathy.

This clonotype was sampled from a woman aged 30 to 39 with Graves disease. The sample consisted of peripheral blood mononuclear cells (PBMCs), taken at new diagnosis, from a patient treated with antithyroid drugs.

The CDR3 DNA is TGTGCCAGCAGTTTCTTCGGGGGGGCCTTGAACACTGGAGCTTTCTTT. Translation gives CASSFFGGALNTGAFF. V is TRBV6-2 or TRBV6-3 and J is TRBJ1-1; possible D gene TRBD1, 6 bases. The CDR3 totals 16 residues. Per germline, CDR1 MNHEY and CDR2 SVGEGT.